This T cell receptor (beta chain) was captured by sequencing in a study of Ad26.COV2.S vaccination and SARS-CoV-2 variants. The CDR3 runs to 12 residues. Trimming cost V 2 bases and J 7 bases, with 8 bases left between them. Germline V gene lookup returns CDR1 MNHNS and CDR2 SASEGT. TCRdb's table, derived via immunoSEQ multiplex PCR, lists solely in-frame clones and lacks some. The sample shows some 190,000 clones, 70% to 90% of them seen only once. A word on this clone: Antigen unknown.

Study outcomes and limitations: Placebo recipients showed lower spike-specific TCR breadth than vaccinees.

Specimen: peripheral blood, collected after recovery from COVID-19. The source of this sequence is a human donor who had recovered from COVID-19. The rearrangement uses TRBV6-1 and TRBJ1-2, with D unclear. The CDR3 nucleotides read TGTGCCAGCAGTGAAATGAGGGTTGGCTACACCTTC. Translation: CASSEMRVGYTF.